These T cell receptor beta chains were read from a single sample in a study of control samples from healthy donors and cancer patients. TCRdb's copy holds only in-frame clones and misses some; the assay was immunoSEQ multiplex PCR. The sample records about 170,000 clones, approximately 92% being singletons. Source material: blood. Receptor source: a woman aged 55-69 years in good health. CDR3s include the opening cysteine and the closing phenylalanine or tryptophan. D genes are given only for firm matches. Expanded clones get a size class; other rows say once, few or many, or leave the size out.

v_call	clone_size	d_call	j_call	cdr3_aa	cdr3_nt
TRBV7-9	once	.	TRBJ1-1	CASSLSRGPEAFF	TGTGCCAGCAGCTTATCTAGAGGGCCTGAAGCTTTCTTT
TRBV9	.	.	TRBJ1-4	CASSAGEKLFF	TGTGCCAGCAGCGCAGGGGAAAAACTGTTTTTT
TRBV18	.	.	TRBJ2-2	CASSDQENTGELFF	TGTGCCAGCTCGGATCAAGAAAACACCGGGGAGCTGTTTTTT
TRBV30	.	TRBD1	TRBJ1-3	CAWSRQGTGNTIYF	TGTGCCTGGAGTAGACAGGGTACTGGAAACACCATATATTTT
TRBV7-9	.	.	TRBJ1-2	CASSLVQGGNGYTF	TGTGCCAGCAGCTTAGTTCAGGGCGGGAATGGCTACACCTTC
TRBV4-1	.	.	TRBJ2-4	CASSPLGGKLKNIQYF	TGCGCCAGCAGCCCGTTGGGCGGAAAACTAAAAAACATTCAGTACTTC
TRBV5-8	.	.	TRBJ1-1	CASSLGTDRTNTEAFF	TGTGCCAGCAGCTTGGGTACCGACAGGACGAACACTGAAGCTTTCTTT
TRBV2	.	.	TRBJ1-1	CASSDYEYEAFF	TGTGCCAGCAGTGATTACGAGTACGAAGCTTTCTTT
TRBV30	once	.	TRBJ1-5	CAWSVGVSEPQHF	TGTGCCTGGAGTGTTGGAGTTTCGGAGCCCCAGCATTTT
TRBV7-8	.	.	TRBJ1-1	CASSSRAMNTEAFF	TGTGCCAGCAGCTCCCGGGCGATGAACACTGAAGCTTTCTTT